The text below deals with one TCR beta chain. These data are taken from a study of blood T cell repertoires in COVID-19. At the level of the study: The United States, Italy and Spain were the sources of the acute and convalescent COVID-19 samples. The cDNA or gDNA used as material had been derived from T cells, B-cell-depleted T cells, or PBMCs.

In the authors' workflow: Reference gene primer amplification gave nucleated cell count estimates. Profiled with immunoSEQ multiplex PCR; TCRdb holds only in-frame clones, not every one. V, J and clone size reflect that table, while D and trimming were determined from the DNA. In the table there are under 130,000 clones, approximately 85% of which are singletons. The length of the CDR3 is 15 residues. In germline, CDR1 is SGHRS, CDR2 YFSETQ. J gave up 6 bases and V 4 bases, and 12 bases lay outside the gene matches. This chain connects TRBV5-1 to TRBJ2-7, with 8 bases fitting TRBD1. The receptor's source is a human donor in a cohort sampled during active COVID-19. The sequenced sample consisted of peripheral blood. CDR3 loop: CASSLLTGESSEQYF. The CDR3, as DNA: TGCGCCAGCAGCCTACTGACAGGGGAGTCGAGCGAGCAGTACTTC.